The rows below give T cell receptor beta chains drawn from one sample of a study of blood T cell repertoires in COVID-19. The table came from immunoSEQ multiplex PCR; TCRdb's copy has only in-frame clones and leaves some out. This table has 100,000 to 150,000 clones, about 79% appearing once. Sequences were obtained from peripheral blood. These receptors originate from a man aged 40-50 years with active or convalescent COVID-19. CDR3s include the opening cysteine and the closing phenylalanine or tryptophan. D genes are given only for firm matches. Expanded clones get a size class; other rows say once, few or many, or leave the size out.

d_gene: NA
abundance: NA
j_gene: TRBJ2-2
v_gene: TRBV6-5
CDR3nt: TGTGCCAGTCCCTCAGGCCGGTATACCGGGGAGCTGTTTTTT
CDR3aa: CASPSGRYTGELFF

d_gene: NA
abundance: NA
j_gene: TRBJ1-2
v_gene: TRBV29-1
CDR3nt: TGCAGCGTTGTTACTAACTATGGCTACACCTTC
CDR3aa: CSVVTNYGYTF

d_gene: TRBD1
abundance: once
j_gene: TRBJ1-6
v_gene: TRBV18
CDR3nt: TGTGCCAGCTCACGAACAGGGGGCGACCATTCACCCCTCCACTTT
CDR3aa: CASSRTGGDHSPLHF

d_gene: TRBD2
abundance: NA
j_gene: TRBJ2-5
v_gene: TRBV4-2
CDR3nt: TGTGCCAGCAGCCAACACCGGGGGGGGACCCAGTACTTC
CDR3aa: CASSQHRGGTQYF

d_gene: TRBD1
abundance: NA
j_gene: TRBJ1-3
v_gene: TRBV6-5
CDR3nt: TGTGCCAGCAGCCCCGGACAGGGGAGAAACACCATATATTTT
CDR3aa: CASSPGQGRNTIYF

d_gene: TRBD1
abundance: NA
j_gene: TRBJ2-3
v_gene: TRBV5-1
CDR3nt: TGCGCCAGCAGCTTGGAGGGCAGGGGGCAAGGAGATACGCAGTATTTT
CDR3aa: CASSLEGRGQGDTQYF

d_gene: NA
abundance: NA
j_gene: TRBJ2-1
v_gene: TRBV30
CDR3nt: TGTGCCTGGAGTGTAAACTGGAGGGGCGGTGAGCAGTTCTTC
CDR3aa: CAWSVNWRGGEQFF

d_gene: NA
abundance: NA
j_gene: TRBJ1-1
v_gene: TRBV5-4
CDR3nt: TGTGCCAGCAGACTTGAACTGAACACTGAAGCTTTCTTT
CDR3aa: CASRLELNTEAFF

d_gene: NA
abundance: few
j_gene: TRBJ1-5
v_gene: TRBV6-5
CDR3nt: TGTGCCAGCAGTTACCGGGTGGATCAGCCCCAGCATTTT
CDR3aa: CASSYRVDQPQHF

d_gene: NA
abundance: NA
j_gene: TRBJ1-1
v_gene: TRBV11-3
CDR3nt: TGTGCCAGCAGCGAAGTCGGCGGTACTGAAGCTTTCTTT
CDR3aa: CASSEVGGTEAFF

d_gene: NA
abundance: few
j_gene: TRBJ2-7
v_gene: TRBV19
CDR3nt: TGTGCCAGTAGTGCCCGTGTCGGGAGCTCCTACGAGCAGTACTTC
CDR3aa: CASSARVGSSYEQYF

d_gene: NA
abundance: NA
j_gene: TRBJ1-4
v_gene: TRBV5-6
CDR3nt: TGTGCCAGCAGCCCTAATGCCGGCGGTAACGAAAAACTGTTTTTT
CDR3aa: CASSPNAGGNEKLFF

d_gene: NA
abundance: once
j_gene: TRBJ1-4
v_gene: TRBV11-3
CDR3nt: TGTGCCAGCGCTATCAGGGCCCTTGGAGAAAAACTGTTTTTT
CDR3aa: CASAIRALGEKLFF

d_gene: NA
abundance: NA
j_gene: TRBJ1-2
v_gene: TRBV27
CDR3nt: TGTGCCAGCAGTTTATCCGCGGTCCCGCAATATGGCTACACCTTC
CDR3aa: CASSLSAVPQYGYTF

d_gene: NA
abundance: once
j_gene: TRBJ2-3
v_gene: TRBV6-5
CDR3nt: TGTGCCAGCAGTTATCTGACCAGCGGTAAAGATACGCAGTATTTT
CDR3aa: CASSYLTSGKDTQYF

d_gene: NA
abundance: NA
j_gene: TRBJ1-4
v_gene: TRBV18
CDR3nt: TGTGCCAGCTCACCAGGAGGGACAACTAATGAAAAACTGTTTTTT
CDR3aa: CASSPGGTTNEKLFF

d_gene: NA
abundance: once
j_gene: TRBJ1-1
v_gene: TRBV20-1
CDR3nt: TGCAGTGCTATTAGTTCGGTTGAAGCTTTCTTT
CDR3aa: CSAISSVEAFF

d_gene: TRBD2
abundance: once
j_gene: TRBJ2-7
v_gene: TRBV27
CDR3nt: TGTGCCAGCAGTTTATCTGGACTAGCGGACCTATACGAGCAGTACTTC
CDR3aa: CASSLSGLADLYEQYF

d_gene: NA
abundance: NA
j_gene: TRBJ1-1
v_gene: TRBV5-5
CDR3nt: TGTGCCAGCAGCTGGGGACTGCAGGGCACTGAAGCTTTCTTT
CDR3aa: CASSWGLQGTEAFF

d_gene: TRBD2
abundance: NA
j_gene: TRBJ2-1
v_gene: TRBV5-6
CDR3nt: TGTGCCAGCAGCCTTTGGGGACTAGCGGGAATTGAGCAGTTCTTC
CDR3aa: CASSLWGLAGIEQFF

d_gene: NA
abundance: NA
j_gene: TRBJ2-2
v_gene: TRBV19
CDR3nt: TGTGCCGGACAGAAGAGAGGCACCGGGGAGCTGTTTTTT
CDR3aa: CAGQKRGTGELFF

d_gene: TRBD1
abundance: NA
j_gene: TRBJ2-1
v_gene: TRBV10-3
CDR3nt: TGTGCCATCAGTCAAGAGGGACAGGGGATCAATGAGCAGTTCTTC
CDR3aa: CAISQEGQGINEQFF

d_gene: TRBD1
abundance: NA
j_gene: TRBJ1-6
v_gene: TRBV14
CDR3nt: TGTGCCAGCAGCCTAACAGGGGTGTATAATTCACCCCTCCACTTT
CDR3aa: CASSLTGVYNSPLHF

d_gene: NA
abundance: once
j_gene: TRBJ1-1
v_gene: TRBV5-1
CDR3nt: TGCGCCAGCAGCTTGCCAGGGAGGGACACTGAAGCTTTCTTT
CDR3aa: CASSLPGRDTEAFF

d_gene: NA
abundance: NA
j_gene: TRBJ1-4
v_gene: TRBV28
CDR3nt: TGTGCCAGCAGTTTATCGGGGGAGAGGGAAAAACTGTTTTTT
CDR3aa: CASSLSGEREKLFF

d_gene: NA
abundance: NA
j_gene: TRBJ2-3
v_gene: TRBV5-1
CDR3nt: TGCGCCAGCAGCTTCGGGAGCACAGATACGCAGTATTTT
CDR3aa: CASSFGSTDTQYF

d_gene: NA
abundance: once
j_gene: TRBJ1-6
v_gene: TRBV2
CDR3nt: TGTGCCAGCAGTGACGGTTGGAATTCACCCCTCCACTTT
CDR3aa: CASSDGWNSPLHF

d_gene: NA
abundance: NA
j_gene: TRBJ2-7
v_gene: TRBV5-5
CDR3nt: TGTGCCAGCAGCTTGTATACAGTTACCTACGAGCAGTACTTC
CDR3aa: CASSLYTVTYEQYF

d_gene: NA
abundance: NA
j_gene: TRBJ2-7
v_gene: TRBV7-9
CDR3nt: TGTGCCAGCAGCCGAATAGCGTACGAGCAGTACTTC
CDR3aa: CASSRIAYEQYF

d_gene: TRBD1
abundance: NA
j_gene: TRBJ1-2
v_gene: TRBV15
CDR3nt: TGTGCCACCAGCGACGGGACAGGGAATGGCTACACCTTC
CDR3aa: CATSDGTGNGYTF

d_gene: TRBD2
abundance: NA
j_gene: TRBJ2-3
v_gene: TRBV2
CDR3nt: TGTGCCAGCGCCCTGGACCAGCGGGGGGCAGATACGCAGTATTTT
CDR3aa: CASALDQRGADTQYF

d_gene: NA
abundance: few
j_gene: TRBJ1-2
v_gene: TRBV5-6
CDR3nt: TGTGCCAGCAGCTTGGGACAGAACTATGGCTACACCTTC
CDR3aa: CASSLGQNYGYTF

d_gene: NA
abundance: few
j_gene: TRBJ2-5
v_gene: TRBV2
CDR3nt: TGTGCCAGCAGACAGGAAGAGACCCAGTACTTC
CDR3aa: CASRQEETQYF

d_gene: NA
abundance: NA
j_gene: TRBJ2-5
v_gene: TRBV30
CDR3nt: TGTGCCTGGAGTATAAAGGGGGCCCAGTACTTC
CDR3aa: CAWSIKGAQYF

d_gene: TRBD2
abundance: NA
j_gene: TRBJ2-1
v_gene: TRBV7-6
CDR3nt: TGTGCCAGCCGAGGGGCTAGCGGGAGTCGCTACAATGAGCAGTTCTTC
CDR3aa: CASRGASGSRYNEQFF

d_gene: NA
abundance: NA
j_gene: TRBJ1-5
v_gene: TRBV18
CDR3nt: TGTGCCAGCTCACCAGGGCCTCCGGGATCAGAGCCCCAGCATTTT
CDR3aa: CASSPGPPGSEPQHF

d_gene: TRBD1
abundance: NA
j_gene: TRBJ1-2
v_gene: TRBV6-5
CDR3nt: TGTGCCAGCAGTTACTATACAGGGGGCGCGTCTGGCTACACCTTC
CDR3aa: CASSYYTGGASGYTF

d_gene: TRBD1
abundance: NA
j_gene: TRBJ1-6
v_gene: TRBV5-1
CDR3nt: TGCGCCAGCAGCTTGGGAGGGACAGGGCGATCACCCCTCCACTTT
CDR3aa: CASSLGGTGRSPLHF

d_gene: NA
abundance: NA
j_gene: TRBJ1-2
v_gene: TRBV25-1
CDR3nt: TGTGCCAGCAGTGAATCTCGGGGCTACACCTTC
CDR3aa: CASSESRGYTF

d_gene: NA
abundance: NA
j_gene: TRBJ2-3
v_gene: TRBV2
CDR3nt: TGTGCCAGCAGTTTAACAGGGCTTAGGGCAGATACGCAGTATTTT
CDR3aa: CASSLTGLRADTQYF

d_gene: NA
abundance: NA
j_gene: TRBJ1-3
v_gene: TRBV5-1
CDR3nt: TGCGCCAGCAGCTTGGGGACAGCTGGAAACACCATATATTTT
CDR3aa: CASSLGTAGNTIYF

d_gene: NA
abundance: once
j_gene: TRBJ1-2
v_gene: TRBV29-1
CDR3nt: TGCAGCGCCCTCAGGGGACGGGGCTACACCTTC
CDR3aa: CSALRGRGYTF

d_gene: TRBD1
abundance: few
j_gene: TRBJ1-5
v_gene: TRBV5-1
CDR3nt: TGCGCCAGCAGCGATACAGGGGTGAAGGGTCAGCCCCAGCATTTT
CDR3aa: CASSDTGVKGQPQHF

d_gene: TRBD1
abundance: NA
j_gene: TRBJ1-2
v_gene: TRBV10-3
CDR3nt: TGTGCCATCAGTGAGTCCTCGGGACAGCCTTCCACCTTC
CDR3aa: CAISESSGQPSTF

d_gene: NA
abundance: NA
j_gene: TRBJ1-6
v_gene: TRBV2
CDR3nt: TGTGCCAGCGGGCTCGGTTGGAATTCACCCCTCCACTTT
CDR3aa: CASGLGWNSPLHF

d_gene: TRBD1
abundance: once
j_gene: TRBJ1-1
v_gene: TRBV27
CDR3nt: TGTGCCAGCAGTTTATACGGCGGACAGGGATTGAACACTGAAGCTTTCTTT
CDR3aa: CASSLYGGQGLNTEAFF

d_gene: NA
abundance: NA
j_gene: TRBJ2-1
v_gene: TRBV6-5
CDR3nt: TGTGCCAGCAGTTACGAGCGATCCTACAATGAGCAGTTCTTC
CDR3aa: CASSYERSYNEQFF

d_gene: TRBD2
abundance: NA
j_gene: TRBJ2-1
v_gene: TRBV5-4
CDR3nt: TGTGCCAGCAGCTCAGGACTAGCGGGAGTGGGAAATGAGCAGTTCTTC
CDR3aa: CASSSGLAGVGNEQFF

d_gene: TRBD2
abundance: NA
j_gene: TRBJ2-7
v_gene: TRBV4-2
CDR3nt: TGTGCCAGCAGCCAAGGTCTCTCGGCGGGGGGCCTCAACGAGCAGTACTTC
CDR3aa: CASSQGLSAGGLNEQYF

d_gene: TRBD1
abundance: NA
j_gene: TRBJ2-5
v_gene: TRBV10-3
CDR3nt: TGTGCCATCAGGGCAGGGGGCGAAGAGACCCAGTACTTC
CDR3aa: CAIRAGGEETQYF

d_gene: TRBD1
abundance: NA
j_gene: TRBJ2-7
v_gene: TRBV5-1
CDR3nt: TGCGCCAGCAGTCGGGACAGGTCCTCCTACGAGCAGTACTTC
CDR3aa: CASSRDRSSYEQYF

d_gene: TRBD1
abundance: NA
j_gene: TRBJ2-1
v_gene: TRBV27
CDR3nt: TGTGCCAGCAGTTTAGAAGGGGGCGCTTTAATCGGCAATGAGCAGTTCTTC
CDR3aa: CASSLEGGALIGNEQFF

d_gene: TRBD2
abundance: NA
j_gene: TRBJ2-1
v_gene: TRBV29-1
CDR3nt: TGCAGCCCCCACCTTCTAGCGGGGGGGCACAATGAGCAGTTCTTC
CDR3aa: CSPHLLAGGHNEQFF